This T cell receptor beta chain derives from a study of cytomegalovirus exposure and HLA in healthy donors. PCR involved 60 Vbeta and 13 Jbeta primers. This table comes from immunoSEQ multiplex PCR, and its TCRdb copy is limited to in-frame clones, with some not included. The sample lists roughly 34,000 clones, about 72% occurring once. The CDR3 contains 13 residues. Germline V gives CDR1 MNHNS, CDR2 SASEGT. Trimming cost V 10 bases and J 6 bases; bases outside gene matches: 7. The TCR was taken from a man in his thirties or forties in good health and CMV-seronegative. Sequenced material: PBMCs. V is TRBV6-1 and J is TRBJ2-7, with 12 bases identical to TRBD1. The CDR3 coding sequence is TGTGCCACCTCGGGACAGGGGGCAATCGAGCAGTACTTC. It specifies CATSGQGAIEQYF.